This entry features one T cell receptor beta chain sequence. Its target is not known. The source of the sample is a study of T cell responses to AZD1222 COVID-19 vaccine. Germline trimming cut 5 bases from V and 4 bases from J; bases unmatched to any gene: 6. Per germline, CDR1 SGHAT and CDR2 FQNNGV. The CDR3 has 14 amino acids. TCRdb keeps only in-frame clones here, not all; method: immunoSEQ multiplex PCR. Of some 150,000 clones listed, around 95% are singletons. Whole-study results and caveats: Spike-specific TCR depth and breadth grew after two AZD1222 doses. Only a handful of AZD1222 recipients, roughly six in all, had baseline seropositivity. Possibly, clonal diversity was underestimated; donors were largely white British and included more females.

The genes are TRBV11-2 and TRBJ1-2, with TRBD1 matching over 8 bases. This receptor was identified in an adult in good health. This sample comprised peripheral blood, obtained on day 0 of AZD1222 vaccination. The chain's CDR3 is CASSPDRVAYGYTF. Written as DNA, the CDR3 is TGTGCCAGCAGCCCGGACAGGGTCGCCTATGGCTACACCTTC.